Each of the 21 T cell receptor beta chains below was sequenced from the same sample in a study of T cell responses to AZD1222 COVID-19 vaccine. Profiled with immunoSEQ multiplex PCR; TCRdb holds only in-frame clones, not every one. The table records about 130,000 clones, 93% of them present only once. Sequenced here: peripheral blood, sampled on day 0 of AZD1222 vaccination. All receptors come from an adult in good health.

The chain uses TRBV18 and TRBJ2-2, with D perhaps being TRBD1 or TRBD2 (6 bases each). This CDR3 contains 14 residues. Trimming took 3 bases from V and 6 from J, leaving 11 bases between them. CDR1 and CDR2 (germline): KGHSH, LQKENI. The CDR3 DNA reads TGTGCCAGCTCACCCTTGGAGGGGGCCGGGGAGCTGTTTTTT. It translates to CASSPLEGAGELFF.

V is TRBV7-9 and J is TRBJ2-3; a possible D gene is TRBD2 (6 bases). Germline V CDR1 and CDR2: SEHNR, FQNEAQ (reference sequence). Trimming removed 5 bases at V and 0 bases at J, with 9 bases between. The CDR3 sequence is 14 residues long. CDR3: CASSASGSTDTQYF. The CDR3 DNA sequence: TGTGCCAGCAGCGCAAGCGGGAGCACAGATACGCAGTATTTT.

The rearrangement uses TRBV6-5 and TRBJ1-4; D unresolved. The CDR3 runs 13 residues. With 6 bases removed from V and 15 bases from J, the gap between germline ends came to 20 bases. Germline lookup yields CDR1 MNHEY and CDR2 SVGAGI. The CDR3 DNA sequence: TGTGCCAGCAGGCTCGACTGCCCTTGGAGGGTGTTTTTT. Its translation: CASRLDCPWRVFF.

This clone appeared once. The V gene is TRBV30, the J gene TRBJ2-7; 10 bases fit TRBD1. The CDR3 covers 13 residues. Germline loops: CDR1 GTSNPN, CDR2 SVGIG (reference sequence). J was trimmed by 6 bases and V by 3 bases; bases with no gene match: 5. The CDR3 protein is CAWSGQGGLEQYF. Written as DNA, the CDR3 is TGTGCCTGGAGCGGACAGGGGGGACTCGAGCAGTACTTC.

In the case of this clone: Other DNA sequences in the same sample also yield this CDR3. The chain couples TRBV5-4 to TRBJ2-1; D gene unclear. The CDR3 contains 11 residues. Germline values: CDR1 SGHNT, CDR2 YYREEE (reference sequence). V shed 2 bases and J shed 7 bases, with 4 bases lying between them. CDR3 residues: CASSLRNEQFF. CDR3 in DNA: TGTGCCAGCAGCTTAAGGAATGAGCAGTTCTTC.

The rearrangement joins TRBV30 to TRBJ2-1; the D is unclear. The CDR3 is made up of 13 amino acids. V gave up 3 bases and J gave up 1 base, with 7 bases separating them. Germline CDR1 reads GTSNPN; CDR2 reads SVGIG (reference sequence). The CDR3 sequence is CAWRSPSYNEQFF. The CDR3 coding sequence is TGTGCCTGGAGGTCCCCATCCTACAATGAGCAGTTCTTC.

The rearrangement links TRBV5-1 to TRBJ1-1, with a weak D call TRBD1 (6 bases). This CDR3 spans 15 amino acids. From germline, CDR1 is SGHRS and CDR2 YFSETQ. Trimming removed 3 bases from V and 5 bases from J, with 17 bases in between. The CDR3 loop is CASSYGDIDSTEAFF. CDR3 nucleotide sequence: TGCGCCAGCAGCTACGGGGACATCGATTCTACTGAAGCTTTCTTT.

In this sample, this clone turned up once. The chain is built from TRBV30 and TRBJ1-5, with 8 bases aligning to TRBD1. The junction had 11 bases not matched to a gene; V was cut back by 0 bases and J by 7 bases. The germline CDR1 and CDR2 sequences are GTSNPN and SVGIG (reference sequence). This CDR3 is built from 16 residues. As DNA, the CDR3 is TGTGCCTGGAGTGTATTCGGCAGGGGGCTGGGGCAGCCCCAGCATTTT. Amino acid sequence: CAWSVFGRGLGQPQHF.

This clone was seen just once. This chain connects TRBV27 to TRBJ1-2; perhaps TRBD1 as D (6 bases). The CDR3 totals 15 residues. Germline CDR1 is MNHEY and CDR2 is SMNVEV (reference sequence). Trimming removed 4 bases from V and 4 bases from J, with 16 bases in between. The CDR3 protein is CASSYRDTGPYGYTF. CDR3 DNA: TGTGCCAGCAGTTACCGGGACACCGGCCCCTATGGCTACACCTTC.

The chain is built from TRBV28 and TRBJ2-1; 14 bases map to TRBD2. CDR1 and CDR2 (germline): MDHEN, SYDVKM. The CDR3 contains 18 residues. Germline trimming cut 4 bases from V and 3 bases from J; bases unmatched to any gene: 8. CDR3 bases: TGTGCCAGCAGTTCACCGACTAGCGGGAGGGCCTTCTACAATGAGCAGTTCTTC. This codes for CASSSPTSGRAFYNEQFF. Drawing the rest from reference TRBV28 and TRBJ2-1, the complete variable domain is DVKVTQSSRYLVKRTGEKVFLECVQDMDHENMFWYRQDPGLGLRLIYFSYDVKMKEKGDIPEGYSVSREKKERFSLILESASTNQTSMYLCASSSPTSGRAFYNEQFFGPGTRLTVL.

The chain recombines TRBV5-6 with TRBJ1-2; D unresolved. The CDR3 consists of 14 residues. CDR1 and CDR2 (germline): SGHDT, YYEEEE. Trimming pared 7 bases from V and 3 bases from J, leaving 16 bases between. Here the CDR3 DNA reads TGTGCCAGCCTAAAACTTTCTCGGGACTATGGCTACACCTTC. Translated: CASLKLSRDYGYTF.

The table lists this clone with a count of one. This rearrangement joins TRBV6-1 to TRBJ1-3; D uncertain. The germline V gene has CDR1 MNHNS and CDR2 SASEGT. The CDR3 length is 16 residues. Trimming removed 1 base from V and 4 bases from J, with 14 bases in between. Written as DNA, the CDR3 is TGTGCCAGCAGTGAAGAACGGGCGGCGAGGGGAAACACCATATATTTT. The encoded protein is CASSEERAARGNTIYF.

This chain connects TRBV10-3 to TRBJ1-1, with TRBD1 as a possible D gene (6 bases). The V end lost 2 bases, the J end lost 4 bases, and 11 bases lay between the germline ends. Germline V gene sequence: CDR1 ENHRY, CDR2 SYGVKD. CDR3 length: 14 amino acids. The CDR3 DNA follows: TGTGCCATCAGTGAGAGGGGGTCAGGCACTGAAGCTTTCTTT. It encodes CAISERGSGTEAFF.

The rearrangement joins TRBV19 to TRBJ2-1; D ambiguous. Trimming pared 2 bases from V and 7 bases from J, leaving 21 bases between. This CDR3 has 17 amino acids. The germline V gene encodes CDR1 LNHDA and CDR2 SQIVND (reference sequence). CDR3 sequence (DNA): TGTGCCAGTAGTATAATCTTCACACGTCCATATAGGAATGAGCAGTTCTTC. Encoded protein: CASSIIFTRPYRNEQFF.

The chain recombines TRBV6-6 with TRBJ1-3; weak D call: TRBD1 (5 bases). CDR1 is MNHNY and CDR2 is SVGAGI in the germline V gene (reference sequence). The germline V and J ends were trimmed by 10 bases and 0 bases, with 10 bases remaining between them. This CDR3 is built from 13 residues. DNA for the CDR3: TGTGCCATTCTTGACAGCTCTGGAAACACCATATATTTT. Its translation: CAILDSSGNTIYF.

The chain combines TRBV5-8 with TRBJ2-7; D gene ambiguous. Per the germline V gene, CDR1 is SGHTS and CDR2 is YDEGEE. The CDR3 spans 14 residues. Deletions cut 4 bases from V and 7 bases from J, with 18 bases between. The CDR3 bases are TGTGCCAGCAGCCGTGAATACAGTCTATGGGAGCAGTACTTC. Translation: CASSREYSLWEQYF.

The V gene is TRBV18, the J gene TRBJ2-6, with unresolved D. V shed 2 bases and J shed 0 bases, with 11 bases lying between them. CDR3 size: 17 residues. Germline values: CDR1 KGHSH, CDR2 LQKENI. CDR3 in DNA: TGTGCCAGCTCACCATTCGGTATGGACTCTGGGGCCAACGTCCTGACTTTC. Translating it yields CASSPFGMDSGANVLTF.

The rearrangement joins TRBV7-8 to TRBJ1-1; D perhaps matches TRBD1 (5 bases). The germline CDR1 and CDR2 sequences are SGHVS and FQNEAQ. V gave up 6 bases and J gave up 5 bases, with 10 bases separating them. The length of the CDR3 is 12 residues. The CDR3 bases are TGTGCCAGCAGTCTACAGGAAACTGAAGCTTTCTTT. It is translated as CASSLQETEAFF.

The chain has TRBV30 and TRBJ2-2; D not certain. The CDR3 loop spans 13 amino acids. Trimming took 8 bases from V and 2 from J, leaving 12 bases between them. Germline CDR1 and CDR2: GTSNPN and SVGIG (reference sequence). CDR3 residues: CAKTSRNTGELFF. Written as DNA, the CDR3 is TGTGCCAAAACGAGTAGAAACACCGGGGAGCTGTTTTTT. Supplemented by reference TRBV30 and TRBJ2-2, the full variable domain reads SQTIHQWPATLVQPVGSPLSLECTVEGTSNPNLYWYRQAAGRGLQLLFYSVGIGQISSEVPQNLSASRPQDRQFILSSKKLLLSDSGFYLCAKTSRNTGELFFGEGSRLTVL.

J is TRBJ2-2 and V is TRBV5-1; D is undetermined. Between the trimmed V and J ends, which lost 0 bases and 0 bases, there was a span of 9 bases. This CDR3 comprises 16 residues. CDR1 is SGHRS and CDR2 is YFSETQ in the germline V gene. The CDR3 reads CASSLEAIPNTGELFF. The CDR3 DNA is TGCGCCAGCAGCTTGGAGGCTATACCGAACACCGGGGAGCTGTTTTTT.

This clone was recorded a few times. The chain uses TRBV5-4 and TRBJ2-5; either TRBD1 or TRBD2 may supply D (5 bases each). Trimming removed 0 bases from V and 3 bases from J, with 12 bases in between. The CDR3 consists of 15 residues. Germline-derived CDR1 and CDR2 are SGHNT and YYREEE (reference sequence). The CDR3 region has the DNA TGTGCCAGCAGCTTGGCCGTAGGGGAGAAAGAGACCCAGTACTTC. As protein: CASSLAVGEKETQYF. The whole variable domain, remainder taken from reference TRBV5-4 and TRBJ2-5, is ETGVTQSPTHLIKTRGQQVTLRCSSQSGHNTVSWYQQALGQGPQFIFQYYREEENGRGNFPPRFSGLQFPNYSSELNVNALELDDSALYLCASSLAVGEKETQYFGPGTRLLVL.